This entry is about one T cell receptor beta chain. The source of the sample is a study of breast tumors, draining lymph nodes, adjacent tissues. TCRdb processed the multiplex PCR reads anew with MiXCR; each CDR3 protein has one entry. Of roughly 14,000 distinct CDR3 sequences in the sample, approximately 50% were seen once. Material for sequencing was tumor-adjacent breast tissue. The TCR was taken from a female donor with breast cancer. Some clones in this sample may be carry-over from other donors' samples.

The CDR3 DNA reads TGTGCCACCAGTGAGTCAGGGGGCACTGAAGCTTTCTTT. The encoded protein is CATSESGGTEAFF. The chain couples TRBV24-1 to TRBJ1-1; the match to TRBD1 covers 7 bases. The CDR3 runs 13 residues. The trim removed 4 bases at V and 4 bases at J, leaving 2 bases unmatched. Germline V gene sequence: CDR1 KGHDR, CDR2 SFDVKD.